This passage covers 22 T cell receptor beta chains from one sample sequenced in a study of spatial heterogeneity in lung cancer. Study findings and constraints: Within tumors, counts of expanded alpha and beta TCRs tracked tumor mutation counts.

Time point specified: sample taken at primary tumor resection. TCRdb reprocessed the 5' RACE reads via MiXCR and lists one record per CDR3 protein. The table records over 3,000 distinct CDR3 sequences, more than 7% of them present only once. No antigen has been identified for these receptors. Sequencing used lung tumor tissue, obtained at surgery. The receptor set was obtained from a male donor with early-stage non-small cell lung cancer.

By share of the sample, this clonotype is medium-sized. The rearrangement uses TRBV3-1 and TRBJ2-7; 7 nucleotides match TRBD2. The CDR3 sequence is 15 residues long. Per the germline V gene, CDR1 is LGHDT and CDR2 is YNNKEL (reference sequence). Trimming took 1 base from V and 3 from J; bases not matched to a gene: 6. CDR3 DNA sequence: TGTGCCAGCAGCCAAGGGCCCGGGACTAACTACGAGCAGTACTTC. This encodes CASSQGPGTNYEQYF.

By share, this clonotype counts as medium-sized. The V call is TRBV2, the J call TRBJ2-5; D is unclear. The V gene lost 8 bases and the J gene lost 1 base, with 17 bases spanning the gap. CDR1 SNHLY and CDR2 FYNNEI come from the germline V gene. The CDR3 sequence is 15 residues long. Here the CDR3 reads CASPRERRSQETQYF. As DNA, the CDR3 is TGTGCCAGCCCCCGCGAGAGACGTTCCCAAGAGACCCAGTACTTC.

In its sample, this clonotype ranks as medium-sized. J is TRBJ1-5 and V is TRBV3-1; the D is unclear. The CDR3 spans 10 residues. V was pared by 8 bases and J by 10 bases, with 9 bases between. Germline CDR1 is LGHDT and CDR2 is YNNKEL (reference sequence). The CDR3 coding sequence is TGTGCCAGCTTTAGCACCCCCCAGCATTTT. Protein sequence: CASFSTPQHF.

By share, this clonotype counts as medium-sized. V and J are TRBV2 and TRBJ2-2; D remains unclear. This CDR3 comprises 13 residues. V lost 2 bases to trimming and J lost 6 bases, with 7 bases between them. Germline values: CDR1 SNHLY, CDR2 FYNNEI. The CDR3: CASSEISAGELFF. Here the CDR3 DNA reads TGTGCCAGCAGTGAAATCTCGGCCGGGGAGCTGTTTTTT.

By share of the sample, this clonotype is large. This rearrangement joins TRBV6-6 to TRBJ1-5; D remains unclear. The V end lost 6 bases, the J end lost 7 bases, and 10 bases lay between the germline ends. Germline CDR1 reads MNHNY; CDR2 reads SVGAGI (reference sequence). The CDR3 has 12 amino acids. The CDR3 loop reads CASRELGQPQHF. The CDR3 DNA follows: TGTGCCAGCAGGGAGTTGGGGCAGCCCCAGCATTTT.

This clonotype is labeled as large. This chain connects TRBV7-8 to TRBJ2-3; 7 nucleotides match TRBD2. In germline, CDR1 is SGHVS, CDR2 FQNEAQ. The CDR3 has 17 residues. V lost 0 bases, J lost 0 bases, and 6 bases stayed unmatched. This CDR3 reads CASSLAPQRGSTDTQYF. DNA for the CDR3: TGTGCCAGCAGCTTAGCGCCCCAGCGGGGAAGCACAGATACGCAGTATTTT.

In the case of this clonotype: A much larger clone differs by one base, so this may be a read error. The chain has TRBV28 and TRBJ2-5; D uncertain. The CDR3 is 13 amino acids. Germline V CDR1 and CDR2: MDHEN, SYDVKM. Trimming stripped 6 bases from V and 5 bases from J, with 13 bases between. CDR3 DNA: TGTGCCAGCAGCCTGACATGGTTGGAGACCCAGTACTTC. It is translated as CASSLTWLETQYF.

This rearrangement joins TRBV30 to TRBJ2-3, with no clear D. The length of the CDR3 is 13 residues. Trimming took off 1 base at V and 0 bases at J, with 5 bases between the two ends. Germline V gene data show CDR1 as GTSNPN and CDR2 as SVGIG (reference sequence). This CDR3 reads CAWSGASTDTQYF. CDR3 coding DNA: TGTGCCTGGAGTGGGGCTAGCACAGATACGCAGTATTTT.

The chain uses TRBV5-1 and TRBJ1-3, with D unclear. The CDR3 covers 15 residues. CDR1 and CDR2 (germline): SGHRS, YFSETQ. Trimming took 0 bases from V and 2 from J, leaving 9 bases between them. In DNA, the CDR3 is TGCGCCAGCAGCTTGGAAGCTGGGGCTGGAAACACCATATATTTT. Its protein is CASSLEAGAGNTIYF.

This clonotype was seen at least ten times. V is TRBV5-1 and J is TRBJ2-7; 11 bases align to TRBD1. The V segment lost 4 bases and the J segment 6 bases; nucleotides outside the gene matches: 6. Germline V gene lookup returns CDR1 SGHRS and CDR2 YFSETQ. This CDR3 comprises 14 residues. The CDR3 nucleotides are TGCGCCAGCAGCGCCGGGACAGGGGGACGCGAGCAGTACTTC. Translating gives CASSAGTGGREQYF. The whole variable domain, remainder taken from reference TRBV5-1 and TRBJ2-7, is KAGVTQTPRYLIKTRGQQVTLSCSPISGHRSVSWYQQTPGQGLQFLFEYFSETQRNKGNFPGRFSGRQFSNSRSEMNVSTLELGDSALYLCASSAGTGGREQYFGPGTRLTVT.

This clonotype is medium-sized. The V and J genes are TRBV20-1 and TRBJ2-7, with D uncertain. This CDR3 is 12 amino acids long. Trimming took off 6 bases at V and 0 bases at J, with 9 bases between the two ends. Germline lookup yields CDR1 DFQATT and CDR2 SNEGSKA (reference sequence). CDR3 sequence (DNA): TGCAGTGCGACGGGCCCCTCCTACGAGCAGTACTTC. This gives the protein CSATGPSYEQYF.

This clonotype is termed large. This chain joins TRBV28 and TRBJ2-7; weak D call: TRBD2 (5 bases). V dropped 6 bases and J dropped 5 bases, with 11 bases sitting between them. CDR1 is MDHEN and CDR2 is SYDVKM in the germline V gene. The CDR3 loop spans 12 amino acids. CDR3 in DNA: TGTGCCAGCAGGGGCCCCGGGGACGAGCAGTACTTC. Its translation: CASRGPGDEQYF.

This clonotype is medium-sized by share. This chain links TRBV6-5 with TRBJ2-3, with a weak D call TRBD2 (5 bases). The CDR3 spans 13 residues. V lost 4 bases and J lost 5, with 10 bases in between. The germline V gene has CDR1 MNHEY and CDR2 SVGAGI. The CDR3 sequence is CASSWEFGDTQYF. The DNA of the CDR3 is TGTGCCAGCAGTTGGGAGTTTGGAGATACGCAGTATTTT.

This clonotype was seen at least ten times. The chain couples TRBV28 to TRBJ1-1; TRBD1 agrees at 7 bases. CDR1 MDHEN and CDR2 SYDVKM come from the germline V gene. The trim removed 1 base at V and 3 bases at J, leaving 14 bases unmatched. The CDR3 covers 18 residues. The CDR3, as DNA: TGTGCCAGCAGTTTATTCGGGAGGGGGACAGCCCTGGACACTGAAGCTTTCTTT. As protein: CASSLFGRGTALDTEAFF.

This clonotype counts as medium-sized. This sequence joins TRBV28 and TRBJ2-3; D is possibly TRBD2 (6 bases). CDR3 size: 15 residues. Deletions cut 10 bases from V and 2 bases from J, with 19 bases between. CDR1 is MDHEN and CDR2 is SYDVKM in the germline V gene. The CDR3 is CAIGMGGPHTDTQYF. The CDR3 DNA reads TGTGCCATCGGAATGGGGGGTCCCCACACAGATACGCAGTATTTT.

Sample share makes this clonotype medium-sized. The chain recombines TRBV7-8 with TRBJ2-3; TRBD2 agrees at 16 bases. Unmatched junction bases numbered 10, after V lost 6 bases and J lost 4 bases. CDR1 SGHVS and CDR2 FQNEAQ come from the germline V gene. The CDR3 spans 18 residues. In DNA, the CDR3 is TGTGCCAGCAGACCGGGACTAGCGGGGGGGCCAGTGGCAGATACGCAGTATTTT. Translating it yields CASRPGLAGGPVADTQYF. Drawing the rest from reference TRBV7-8 and TRBJ2-3, the complete variable domain is GAGVSQSPRYKVAKRGQDVALRCDPISGHVSLFWYQQALGQGPEFLTYFQNEAQLDKSGLPSDRFFAERPEGSVSTLKIQRTQQEDSAVYLCASRPGLAGGPVADTQYFGPGTRLTVL.

The chain uses TRBV12-3 or TRBV12-4 and TRBJ2-4; 12 nucleotides agree with TRBD2. V lost 3 bases to trimming and J lost 0 bases; unmatched junction nucleotides: 0. The CDR3 sequence is 16 residues long. The CDR3 protein is CASSLTSGGAKNIQYF. Here the CDR3 DNA reads TGTGCCAGCAGTTTGACTAGCGGGGGAGCCAAAAACATTCAGTACTTC.

In its sample, this clonotype is medium-sized. The rearrangement joins TRBV11-2 to TRBJ1-2, with D unclear. The length of the CDR3 is 14 residues. In germline, CDR1 is SGHAT, CDR2 FQNNGV. V was cut by 3 bases and J by 2 bases, with 10 bases left in between. The CDR3 reads CASSFHFENYGYTF. The CDR3 DNA reads TGTGCCAGCAGCTTTCACTTTGAGAACTATGGCTACACCTTC.

This chain uses TRBV29-1 with TRBJ1-1; D call uncertain. Germline V CDR1 and CDR2: SQVTM, ANQGSEA. V was pared by 4 bases and J by 11 bases, with 17 bases between. CDR3 length equals 12 residues. For the CDR3, the DNA is TGCAGCGTTGGGGTGGAGAGTTTAGGGGCTTTCTTT. This codes for CSVGVESLGAFF.

This clonotype is large. The chain links TRBV20-1 to TRBJ2-5; D possibly corresponds to TRBD1 (6 bases). This CDR3 has 20 residues. From germline, CDR1 is DFQATT and CDR2 SNEGSKA (reference sequence). The ends were cut back, 5 bases at V and 1 base at J, with 32 bases in the middle. CDR3 sequence reads: CSAFSRRTLEVQGIQETQYF. For the CDR3, the DNA is TGCAGTGCTTTTAGCCGGCGGACACTGGAGGTCCAGGGGATCCAAGAGACCCAGTACTTC.

The chain joins TRBV7-9 to TRBJ2-2, with unresolved D. The ends were cut back, 7 bases at V and 5 bases at J, with 23 bases in the middle. The V gene's germline CDR1 is SEHNR and CDR2 FQNEAQ (reference sequence). CDR3 length equals 17 residues. In DNA form, the CDR3 reads TGTGCCAGCAACCCCGGTTGGTACCCACCACAAACCGGGGAGCTGTTTTTT. As protein: CASNPGWYPPQTGELFF.

Relative to its sample, this clonotype is medium-sized. The chain has TRBV9 and TRBJ1-3; tentative D call: TRBD1 (5 bases). The CDR3 covers 15 residues. Trimming shortened V by 4 bases and J by 0 bases, and 11 bases separated the two germline ends. In germline, CDR1 is SGDLS, CDR2 YYNGEE. The CDR3 nucleotides read TGTGCCAGCAGCCACGGGGGGGGCTCTGGAAACACCATATATTTT. Encoded protein: CASSHGGGSGNTIYF.